The clone carrying this TCR beta chain has a handful of counts. These data originate in a study of control samples from healthy donors and cancer patients. Generated by immunoSEQ multiplex PCR, the TCRdb table keeps only in-frame clones and is missing some. Of around 20,000 clones in the sample, roughly 85% were seen once. The length of the CDR3 is 14 residues. Trimming took off 3 bases at V and 5 bases at J, with 13 bases between the two ends. Germline lookup yields CDR1 SGHTA and CDR2 FQGNSA. The receptor's source is a man older than 75 with head and neck cancer. The gene calls are TRBV7-2 and TRBJ1-2, with D possibly TRBD1 on 6 matching bases. Sequences were obtained from PBMCs. CDR3 sequence (DNA): TGTGCCAGCAGCTTGCTGGGGGGCGCATATGGCTACACCTTC. This encodes CASSLLGGAYGYTF. The entire variable domain, with the rest obtained from reference TRBV7-2 and TRBJ1-2, is as follows: GAGVSQSPSNKVTEKGKDVELRCDPISGHTALYWYRQSLGQGLEFLIYFQGNSAPDKSGLPSDRFSAERTGGSVSTLTIQRTQQEDSAVYLCASSLLGGAYGYTFGSGTRLTVV.